This T cell receptor (beta chain) was captured by sequencing in a study of blood T cell repertoires in COVID-19. Overall study: Sites in the United States, Italy and Spain provided acute and convalescent COVID-19 samples. PBMCs, B-cell-depleted T cells, or T cells provided the cDNA or gDNA that made up the material.

Per the authors' pipeline: Counts of nucleated cells, estimated from reference gene primer amplification, were obtained. Sequencing used immunoSEQ multiplex PCR; TCRdb keeps in-frame clones, though not all of them. V and J calls and clone size come straight from that table; D and trimming were deduced from the DNA. The sample has 150,000 or so clones; about 89% are singletons. The germline CDR1 and CDR2 sequences are MDHEN and SYDVKM. With 6 bases clipped from V and 6 bases from J, the junction kept 9 bases outside the gene matches. CDR3 length equals 15 residues. The chain employs TRBV28 and TRBJ1-5, with 9 positions matching TRBD1. The sample consisted of peripheral blood. The receptor was derived from a man aged 50-59 years with acute or convalescent COVID-19. The CDR3 protein is CASSPDRGISQPQHF. The CDR3 DNA reads as TGTGCCAGCAGCCCAGACAGGGGGATCTCTCAGCCCCAGCATTTT.